This T cell receptor beta chain was retrieved from a study of blood T cell repertoires in COVID-19. Overall study context: Sample material is recorded as cDNA or gDNA derived from T cells, B-cell-depleted T cells, or PBMCs.

The CDR3 is 14 residues long. Losses at the gene ends were 6 bases for V and 2 bases for J; bases not matched to a gene: 5. Per the germline V gene, CDR1 is SNHLY and CDR2 is FYNNEI. Profiled with immunoSEQ multiplex PCR; TCRdb holds only in-frame clones, not every one. The sample yields about 250,000 clones, roughly nine tenths seen once. This sequence was found in a man in his late teens or twenties with active or convalescent COVID-19. The specimen was peripheral blood. This chain connects TRBV2 to TRBJ2-3; TRBD1 aligns across 7 bases. CDR3 DNA: TGTGCCAGCAGGACAGGGTCGATCACAGATACGCAGTATTTT. Translation gives CASRTGSITDTQYF.